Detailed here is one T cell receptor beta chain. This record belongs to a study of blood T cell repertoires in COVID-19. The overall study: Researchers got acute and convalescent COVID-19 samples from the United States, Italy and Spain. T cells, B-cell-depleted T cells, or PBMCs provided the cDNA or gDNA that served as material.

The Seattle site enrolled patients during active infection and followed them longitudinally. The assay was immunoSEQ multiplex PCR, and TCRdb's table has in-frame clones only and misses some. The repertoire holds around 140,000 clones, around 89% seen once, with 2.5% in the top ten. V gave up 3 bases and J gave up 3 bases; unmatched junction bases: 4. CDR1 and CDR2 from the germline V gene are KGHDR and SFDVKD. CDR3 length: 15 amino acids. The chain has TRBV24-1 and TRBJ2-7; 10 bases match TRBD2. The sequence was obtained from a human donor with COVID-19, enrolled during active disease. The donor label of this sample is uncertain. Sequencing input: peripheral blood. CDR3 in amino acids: CATSDAGTSVYEQYF. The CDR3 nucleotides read TGTGCCACCAGTGATGCCGGGACTAGCGTCTACGAGCAGTACTTC.